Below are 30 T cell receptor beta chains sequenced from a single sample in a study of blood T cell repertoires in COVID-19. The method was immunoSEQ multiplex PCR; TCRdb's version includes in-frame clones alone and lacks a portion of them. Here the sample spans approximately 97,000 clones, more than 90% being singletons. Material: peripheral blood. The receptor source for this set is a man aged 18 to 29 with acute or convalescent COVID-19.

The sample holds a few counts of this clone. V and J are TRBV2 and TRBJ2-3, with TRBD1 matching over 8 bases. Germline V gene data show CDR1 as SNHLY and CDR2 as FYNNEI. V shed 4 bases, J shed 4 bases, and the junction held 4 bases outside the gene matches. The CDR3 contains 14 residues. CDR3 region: CASSGQGFPDTQYF. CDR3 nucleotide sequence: TGTGCCAGCAGTGGACAGGGGTTCCCAGATACGCAGTATTTT.

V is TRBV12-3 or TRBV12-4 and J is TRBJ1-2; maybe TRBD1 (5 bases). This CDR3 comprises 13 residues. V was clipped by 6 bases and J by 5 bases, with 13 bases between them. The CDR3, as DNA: TGTGCCAGCAGCACGACAGCGCTATATGGCTACACCTTC. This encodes CASSTTALYGYTF.

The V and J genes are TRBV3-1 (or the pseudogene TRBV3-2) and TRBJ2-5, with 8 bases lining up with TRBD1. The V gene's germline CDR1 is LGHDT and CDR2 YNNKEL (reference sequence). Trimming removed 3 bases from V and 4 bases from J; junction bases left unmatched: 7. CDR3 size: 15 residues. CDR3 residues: CASSHRTGRRETQYF. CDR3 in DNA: TGTGCCAGCAGCCACCGGACAGGGCGGCGAGAGACCCAGTACTTC.

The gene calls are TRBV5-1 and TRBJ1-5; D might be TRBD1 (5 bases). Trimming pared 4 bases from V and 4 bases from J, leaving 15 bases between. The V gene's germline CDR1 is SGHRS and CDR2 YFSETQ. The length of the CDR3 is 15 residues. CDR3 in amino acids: CASSQDGGVNQPQHF. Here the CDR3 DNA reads TGCGCCAGCAGCCAAGACGGAGGGGTTAATCAGCCCCAGCATTTT.

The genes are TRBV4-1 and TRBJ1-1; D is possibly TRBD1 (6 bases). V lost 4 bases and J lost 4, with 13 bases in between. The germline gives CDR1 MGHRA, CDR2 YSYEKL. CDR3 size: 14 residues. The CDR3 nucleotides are TGCGCCAGCAGCCCTCTTACAGGGTTCACTGAAGCTTTCTTT. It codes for CASSPLTGFTEAFF.

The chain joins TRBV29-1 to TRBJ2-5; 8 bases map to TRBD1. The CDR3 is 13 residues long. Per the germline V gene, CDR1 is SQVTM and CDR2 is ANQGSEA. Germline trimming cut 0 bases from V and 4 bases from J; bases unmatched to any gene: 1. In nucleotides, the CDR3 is TGCAGCGTTGAAGAGACAGGGGTAGAGACCCAGTACTTC. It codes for CSVEETGVETQYF.

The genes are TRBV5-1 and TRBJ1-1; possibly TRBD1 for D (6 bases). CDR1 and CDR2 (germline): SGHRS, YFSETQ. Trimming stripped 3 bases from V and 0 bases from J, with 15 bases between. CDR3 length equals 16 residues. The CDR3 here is CASSSILGQLNTEAFF. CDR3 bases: TGCGCCAGCAGCTCGATTCTTGGACAGCTGAACACTGAAGCTTTCTTT.

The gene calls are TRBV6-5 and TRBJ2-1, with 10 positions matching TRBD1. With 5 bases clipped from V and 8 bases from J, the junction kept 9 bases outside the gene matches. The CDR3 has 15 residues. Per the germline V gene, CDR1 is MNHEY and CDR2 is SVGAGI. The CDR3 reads CASSLPRTGGDEQFF. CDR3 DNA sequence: TGTGCCAGCAGTCTCCCCCGGACAGGGGGGGATGAGCAGTTCTTC.

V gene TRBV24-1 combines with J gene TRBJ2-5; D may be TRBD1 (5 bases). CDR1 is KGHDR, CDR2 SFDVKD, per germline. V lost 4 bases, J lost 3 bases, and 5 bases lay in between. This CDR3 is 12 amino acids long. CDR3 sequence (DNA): TGTGCCACCAGTGACAGGGAAGAGACCCAGTACTTC. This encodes CATSDREETQYF.

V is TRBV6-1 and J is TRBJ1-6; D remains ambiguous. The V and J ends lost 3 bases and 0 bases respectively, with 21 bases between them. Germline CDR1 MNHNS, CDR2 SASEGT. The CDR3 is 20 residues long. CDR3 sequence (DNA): TGTGCCAGCAGTGATCAGACATTTCCCACCATGAGCTCCTATAATTCACCCCTCCACTTT. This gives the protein CASSDQTFPTMSSYNSPLHF.

Written as DNA, the CDR3 is TGTGCCAGCTCACAGGGACAGAACTATAATTCACCCCTCCACTTT. Translated: CASSQGQNYNSPLHF. J is TRBJ1-6 and V is TRBV18; 7 bases are shared with TRBD1. The V gene end was trimmed by 4 bases and the J gene end by 3 bases; junction bases not matched to a gene: 3. CDR3 length equals 15 residues. Germline V gives CDR1 KGHSH, CDR2 LQKENI.

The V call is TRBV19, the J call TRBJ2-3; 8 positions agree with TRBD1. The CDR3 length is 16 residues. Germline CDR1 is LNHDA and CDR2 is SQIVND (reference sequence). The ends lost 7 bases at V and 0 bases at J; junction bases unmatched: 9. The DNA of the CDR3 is TGTGCCAGTACACGGGGGACAGGAGGAAGCACAGATACGCAGTATTTT. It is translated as CASTRGTGGSTDTQYF.

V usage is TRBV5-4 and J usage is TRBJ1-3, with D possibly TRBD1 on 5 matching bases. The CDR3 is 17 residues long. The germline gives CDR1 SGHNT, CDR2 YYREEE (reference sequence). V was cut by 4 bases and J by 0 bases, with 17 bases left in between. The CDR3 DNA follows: TGTGCCAGCAGCGGTGGGGGGGGTCCACACTCTGGAAACACCATATATTTT. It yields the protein CASSGGGGPHSGNTIYF.

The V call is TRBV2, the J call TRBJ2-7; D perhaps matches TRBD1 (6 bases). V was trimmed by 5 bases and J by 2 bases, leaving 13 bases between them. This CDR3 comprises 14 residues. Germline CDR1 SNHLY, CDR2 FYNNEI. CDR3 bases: TGTGCCAGCAGTACCCGACAGGTTACCTACGAGCAGTACTTC. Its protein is CASSTRQVTYEQYF.

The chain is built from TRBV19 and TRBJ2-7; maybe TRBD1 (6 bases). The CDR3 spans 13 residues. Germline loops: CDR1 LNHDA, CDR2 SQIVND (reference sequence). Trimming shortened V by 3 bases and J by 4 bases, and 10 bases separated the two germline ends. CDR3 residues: CASSIGQPYEQYF. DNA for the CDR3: TGTGCCAGTAGTATTGGACAGCCATACGAGCAGTACTTC.

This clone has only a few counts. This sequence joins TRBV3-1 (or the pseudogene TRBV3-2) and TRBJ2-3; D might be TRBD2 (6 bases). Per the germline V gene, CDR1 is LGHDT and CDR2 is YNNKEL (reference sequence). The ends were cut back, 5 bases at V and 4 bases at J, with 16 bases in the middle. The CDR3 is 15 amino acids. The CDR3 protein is CASSATRGPPDTQYF. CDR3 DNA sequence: TGTGCCAGCAGCGCCACGCGGGGACCACCAGATACGCAGTATTTT.

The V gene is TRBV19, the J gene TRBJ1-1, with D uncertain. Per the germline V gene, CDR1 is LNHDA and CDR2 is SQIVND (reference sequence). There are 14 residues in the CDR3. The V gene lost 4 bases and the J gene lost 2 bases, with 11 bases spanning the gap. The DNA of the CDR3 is TGTGCCAGTAGTACCACCGGGAGAAACACTGAAGCTTTCTTT. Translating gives CASSTTGRNTEAFF. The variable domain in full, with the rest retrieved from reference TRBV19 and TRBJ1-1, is DGGITQSPKYLFRKEGQNVTLSCEQNLNHDAMYWYRQDPGQGLRLIYYSQIVNDFQKGDIAEGYSVSREKKESFPLTVTSAQKNPTAFYLCASSTTGRNTEAFFGQGTRLTVV.

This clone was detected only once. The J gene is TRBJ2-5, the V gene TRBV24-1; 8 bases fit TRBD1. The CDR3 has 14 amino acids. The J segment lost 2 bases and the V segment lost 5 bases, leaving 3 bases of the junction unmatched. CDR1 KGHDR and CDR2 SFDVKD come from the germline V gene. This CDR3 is CATSAGTGQETQYF. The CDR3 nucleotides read TGTGCCACCAGTGCCGGGACAGGACAAGAGACCCAGTACTTC.

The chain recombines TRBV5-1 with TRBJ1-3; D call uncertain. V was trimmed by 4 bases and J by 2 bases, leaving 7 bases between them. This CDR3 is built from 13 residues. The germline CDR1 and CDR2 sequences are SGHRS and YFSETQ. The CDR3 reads CASSESPGNTIYF. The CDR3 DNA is TGCGCCAGCAGCGAAAGCCCTGGAAACACCATATATTTT.

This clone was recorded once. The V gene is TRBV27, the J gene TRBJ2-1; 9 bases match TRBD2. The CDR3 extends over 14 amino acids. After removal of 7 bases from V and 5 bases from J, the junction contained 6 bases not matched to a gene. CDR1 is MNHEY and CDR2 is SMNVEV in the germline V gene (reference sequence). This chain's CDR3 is CASTLAGPDNEQFF. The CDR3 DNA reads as TGTGCCAGCACCCTAGCGGGGCCTGACAATGAGCAGTTCTTC.

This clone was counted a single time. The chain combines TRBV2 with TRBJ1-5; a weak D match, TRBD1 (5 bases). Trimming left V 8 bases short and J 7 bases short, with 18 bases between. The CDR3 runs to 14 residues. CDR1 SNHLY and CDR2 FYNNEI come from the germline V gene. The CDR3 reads CASCWEGRGQPQHF. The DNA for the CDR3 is TGTGCCAGCTGTTGGGAGGGGAGAGGCCAGCCCCAGCATTTT.

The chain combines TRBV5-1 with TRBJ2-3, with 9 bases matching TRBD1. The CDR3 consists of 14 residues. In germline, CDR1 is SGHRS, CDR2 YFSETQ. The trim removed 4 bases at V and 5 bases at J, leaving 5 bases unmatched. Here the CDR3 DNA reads TGCGCCAGCAGCGAGGGACAGGGTGGAGATACGCAGTATTTT. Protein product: CASSEGQGGDTQYF.

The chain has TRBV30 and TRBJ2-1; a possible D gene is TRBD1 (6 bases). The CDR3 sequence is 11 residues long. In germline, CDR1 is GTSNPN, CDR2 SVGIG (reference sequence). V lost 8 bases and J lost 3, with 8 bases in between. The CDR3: CAGDIYNEQFF. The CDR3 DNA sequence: TGTGCCGGGGACATCTACAATGAGCAGTTCTTC.

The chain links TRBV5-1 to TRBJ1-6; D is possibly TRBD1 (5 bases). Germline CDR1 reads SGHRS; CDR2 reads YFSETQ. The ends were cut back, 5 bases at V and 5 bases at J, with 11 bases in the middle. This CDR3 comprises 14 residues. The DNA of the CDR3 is TGCGCCAGCAGTTCCGGGGGTGATAATTCACCCCTCCACTTT. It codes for CASSSGGDNSPLHF.

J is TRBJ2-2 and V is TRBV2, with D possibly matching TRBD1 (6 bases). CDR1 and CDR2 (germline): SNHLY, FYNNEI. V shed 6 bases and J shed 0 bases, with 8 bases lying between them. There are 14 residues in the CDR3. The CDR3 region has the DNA TGTGCCAGCAGGGGACACCCGAACACCGGGGAGCTGTTTTTT. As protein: CASRGHPNTGELFF.

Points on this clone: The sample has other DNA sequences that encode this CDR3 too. CDR3 DNA sequence: TGTGCCAGCAGGGCCGGGACAGGGCATCAGCCCCAGCATTTT. This gives the protein CASRAGTGHQPQHF. The V call is TRBV27, the J call TRBJ1-5, with 9 bases fitting TRBD1. V dropped 6 bases and J dropped 5; count of bases not matched to a gene: 5. Germline V gene sequence: CDR1 MNHEY, CDR2 SMNVEV (reference sequence). There are 14 residues in the CDR3.

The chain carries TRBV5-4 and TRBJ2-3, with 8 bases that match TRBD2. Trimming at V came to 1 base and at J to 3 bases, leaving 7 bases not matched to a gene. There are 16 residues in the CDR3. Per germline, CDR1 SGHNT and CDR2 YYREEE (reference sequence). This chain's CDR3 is CASSLIGTRPTDTQYF. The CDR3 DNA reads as TGTGCCAGCAGCTTGATAGGGACTAGACCTACAGATACGCAGTATTTT.

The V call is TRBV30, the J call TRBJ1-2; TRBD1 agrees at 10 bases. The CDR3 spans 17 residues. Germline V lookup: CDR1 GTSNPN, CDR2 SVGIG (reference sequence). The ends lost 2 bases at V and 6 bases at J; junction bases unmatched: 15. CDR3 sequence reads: CAWSTRVPGQGRHGYTF. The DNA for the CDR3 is TGTGCCTGGAGTACTCGAGTCCCGGGACAGGGGAGGCATGGCTACACCTTC.

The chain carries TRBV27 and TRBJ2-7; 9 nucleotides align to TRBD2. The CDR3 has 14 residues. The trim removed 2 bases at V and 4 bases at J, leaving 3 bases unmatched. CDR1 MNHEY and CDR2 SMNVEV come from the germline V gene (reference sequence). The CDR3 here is CASSLAGGLYEQYF. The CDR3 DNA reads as TGTGCCAGCAGTTTAGCGGGAGGGTTGTACGAGCAGTACTTC.

The CDR3 reads CASKRGPTGYTF. The CDR3 nucleotides read TGCGCCAGCAAAAGGGGGCCGACTGGCTACACCTTC. The chain links TRBV5-1 to TRBJ1-2; 7 bases fit TRBD1. The V and J ends lost 6 bases and 7 bases, in that order; junction bases with no gene match: 6. Germline V gene data show CDR1 as SGHRS and CDR2 as YFSETQ. The CDR3 is 12 amino acids.